The 24 T cell receptor beta chains listed next were all sequenced from one sample in a study of T cells in Graves' hyperthyroidism and ophthalmopathy. It was RNA transcripts that yielded the amplified TCR beta CDR3 regions. Researchers ran a first-round RT-PCR on the TCR CDR3 using the HTBI primer set. TCRdb analysed the multiplex PCR reads with MiXCR anew, one entry per CDR3 protein. Counted here are more than 300,000 distinct CDR3 sequences, 15% to 20% occurring once; the ten biggest clones make up over 35%. Sequencing was performed on blood. These receptors came from a man in his late teens or twenties with Graves' ophthalmopathy.

V usage is TRBV7-7 and J usage is TRBJ1-2; 7 bases line up with TRBD1. V was pared by 1 base and J by 7 bases, with 9 bases of the junction left unmatched. CDR3 length: 15 residues. The germline CDR1 and CDR2 sequences are SSHAT and FNYEAQ (reference sequence). The CDR3 region has the DNA TGTGCCAGCAGCTTAGGAGGGGGCGATCCGGTTGGCTACACCTTC. It codes for CASSLGGGDPVGYTF. The full variable domain, its missing parts supplied by reference TRBV7-7 and TRBJ1-2, is GAGVSQSPRYKVTKRGQDVTLRCDPISSHATLYWYQQALGQGPEFLTYFNYEAQPDKSGLPSDRFSAERPEGSISTLTIQRTEQRDSAMYRCASSLGGGDPVGYTFGSGTRLTVV.

The chain carries TRBV28 and TRBJ1-2, with 7 nucleotides matching TRBD1. This CDR3 is 14 amino acids long. Per the germline V gene, CDR1 is MDHEN and CDR2 is SYDVKM. V dropped 6 bases and J dropped 6; count of bases not matched to a gene: 10. The CDR3 sequence: CASRTRTGWDGYTF. CDR3 DNA sequence: TGTGCCAGCAGGACCAGGACAGGTTGGGATGGCTACACCTTC.

This clonotype was counted between two and nine times. This sequence joins TRBV5-8 and TRBJ1-2, with unresolved D. This CDR3 is 14 amino acids long. V gave up 0 bases and J gave up 1 base, with 7 bases separating them. CDR1 SGHTS and CDR2 YDEGEE come from the germline V gene. For the CDR3, the DNA is TGTGCCAGCAGCTTGGAACGGATTAACTATGGCTACACCTTC. Protein sequence: CASSLERINYGYTF.

The chain joins TRBV9 to TRBJ1-2; no reliable D call. Germline V gene data show CDR1 as SGDLS and CDR2 as YYNGEE. The CDR3 runs 14 residues. Between the trimmed V and J ends, which lost 2 bases and 4 bases, there was a span of 12 bases. In nucleotides, the CDR3 is TGTGCCAGCAGCGTTGGGGAGGGTTCCTATGGCTACACCTTC. Translation: CASSVGEGSYGYTF. Based on the CDR3 plus reference TRBV9 and TRBJ1-2, the full variable domain is DSGVTQTPKHLITATGQRVTLRCSPRSGDLSVYWYQQSLDQGLQFLIQYYNGEERAKGNILERFSAQQFPDLHSELNLSSLELGDSALYFCASSVGEGSYGYTFGSGTRLTVV.

The V call is TRBV2, the J call TRBJ2-3; D is perhaps TRBD2 (6 bases). V shed 6 bases and J shed 2 bases, with 15 bases lying between them. The CDR3 is 15 amino acids. Germline-derived CDR1 and CDR2 are SNHLY and FYNNEI. CDR3 bases: TGTGCCAGCAGGATCCCCCGGGACTTCACAGATACGCAGTATTTT. Its protein is CASRIPRDFTDTQYF.

The chain couples TRBV11-2 to TRBJ2-3; D is ambiguous. Trimming pared 1 base from V and 2 bases from J, leaving 7 bases between. This CDR3 has 14 residues. Germline lookup yields CDR1 SGHAT and CDR2 FQNNGV. CDR3 sequence reads: CASSLGPYTDTQYF. Here the CDR3 DNA reads TGTGCCAGCAGCTTAGGACCTTACACAGATACGCAGTATTTT. The variable domain in full, completed from reference TRBV11-2 and TRBJ2-3, reads EAGVAQSPRYKIIEKRQSVAFWCNPISGHATLYWYQQILGQGPKLLIQFQNNGVVDDSQLPKDRFSAERLKGVDSTLKIQPAKLEDSAVYLCASSLGPYTDTQYFGPGTRLTVL.

This chain uses TRBV7-3 with TRBJ1-5; 7 bases are shared with TRBD1. V gave up 11 bases and J gave up 4 bases; unmatched junction bases: 8. The CDR3 sequence is 13 residues long. Germline values: CDR1 SGHTA, CDR2 FQGTGA. The CDR3 nucleotides read TGTGCCGATAACAGGGGACCGAATCAGCCCCAGCATTTT. Encoded protein: CADNRGPNQPQHF.

The chain couples TRBV14 to TRBJ2-7; D is unresolved. The CDR3 loop spans 13 amino acids. V dropped 0 bases and J dropped 3 bases, with 6 bases sitting between them. CDR1 SGHDN and CDR2 FVKESK come from the germline V gene. CDR3 residues: CASSQEIGYEQYF. CDR3 sequence (DNA): TGTGCCAGCAGCCAAGAAATAGGCTACGAGCAGTACTTC.

This clonotype was seen a few times. Since a much larger clone is just one base distant, this may be a read error. This chain joins TRBV12-5 and TRBJ2-1, with TRBD1 matching over 10 bases. Germline assignment: CDR1 LGHNT and CDR2 FRNRAP. The CDR3 consists of 17 residues. The CDR3 DNA reads TGTGCTAGTGCCACCGGGACAGGGGTCGCCGCAAACAATGGGCAGTTCTTC. It translates to CASATGTGVAANNGQFF.

This clonotype was observed at least ten times. The V call is TRBV12-3 or TRBV12-4, the J call TRBJ2-5; TRBD1 matches 12 bases. The V gene end was trimmed by 5 bases and the J gene end by 5 bases; junction bases not matched to a gene: 12. This CDR3 contains 17 residues. The CDR3 nucleotides read TGTGCCAGCAGTCCCGGGACAGGGGGCAACGCCATCGAGACCCAGTACTTC. It codes for CASSPGTGGNAIETQYF.

Ten or more counts support this clonotype. CDR3 sequence: CASSLGQDISGTEAFF. CDR3 nucleotide sequence: TGCGCCAGCAGCTTGGGACAGGACATCTCCGGGACTGAAGCTTTCTTT. The chain employs TRBV5-1 and TRBJ1-1; D perhaps matches TRBD1 (6 bases). The CDR3 has 16 amino acids. Trimming removed 0 bases at V and 5 bases at J, with 17 bases between. Looked up from germline, CDR1 is SGHRS and CDR2 is YFSETQ. Looking up the rest from reference TRBV5-1 and TRBJ1-1 gives the full variable domain: KAGVTQTPRYLIKTRGQQVTLSCSPISGHRSVSWYQQTPGQGLQFLFEYFSETQRNKGNFPGRFSGRQFSNSRSEMNVSTLELGDSALYLCASSLGQDISGTEAFFGQGTRLTVV.

This clonotype was seen ten or more times. V gene TRBV5-1 combines with J gene TRBJ2-1; 10 nucleotides agree with TRBD1. V lost 5 bases to trimming and J lost 3 bases; unmatched junction nucleotides: 5. This CDR3 region has 15 residues. Per the germline V gene, CDR1 is SGHRS and CDR2 is YFSETQ. The CDR3 spells CASRLGQGGYNEQFF. CDR3 nucleotide sequence: TGCGCCAGCAGACTAGGACAGGGGGGCTACAATGAGCAGTTCTTC. The whole variable domain, remainder taken from reference TRBV5-1 and TRBJ2-1, is KAGVTQTPRYLIKTRGQQVTLSCSPISGHRSVSWYQQTPGQGLQFLFEYFSETQRNKGNFPGRFSGRQFSNSRSEMNVSTLELGDSALYLCASRLGQGGYNEQFFGPGTRLTVL.

Only a few counts were recorded for this clonotype. V is TRBV10-3 and J is TRBJ2-7; no firm D call. CDR3 size: 18 residues. V was trimmed by 3 bases and J by 0 bases, leaving 21 bases between them. The germline CDR1 and CDR2 sequences are ENHRY and SYGVKD. CDR3 sequence: CAISEVGSTPRLSYEQYF. CDR3 nucleotide sequence: TGTGCCATCAGTGAAGTAGGGTCCACTCCACGACTCTCCTACGAGCAGTACTTC.

This clonotype was counted ten times or more. The chain has TRBV3-1 and TRBJ2-2; TRBD2 agrees at 11 bases. Unmatched junction bases numbered 4, after V lost 1 base and J lost 3 bases. In germline, CDR1 is LGHDT, CDR2 YNNKEL (reference sequence). This CDR3 region has 17 residues. This CDR3 reads CASSQGLAGTYTGELFF. CDR3 sequence (DNA): TGTGCCAGCAGCCAAGGACTAGCGGGGACGTACACCGGGGAGCTGTTTTTT.

The table lists this clonotype with many counts. V usage is TRBV2 and J usage is TRBJ2-7, with 7 bases identical to TRBD2. CDR1 is SNHLY and CDR2 is FYNNEI in the germline V gene. The junction had 7 bases not matched to a gene; V was cut back by 6 bases and J by 2 bases. This CDR3 has 14 amino acids. DNA for the CDR3: TGTGCCAGCAGGGTCCTAGCGGTAGCCTACGAGCAGTACTTC. It yields the protein CASRVLAVAYEQYF.

This clonotype was seen many times. The chain is built from TRBV5-1 and TRBJ2-7; TRBD1 aligns across 9 bases. This CDR3 is built from 15 residues. Germline CDR1 is SGHRS and CDR2 is YFSETQ. After removal of 0 bases from V and 8 bases from J, the junction contained 9 bases not matched to a gene. This CDR3 is CASSLVGDRGYQQYF. The CDR3 nucleotides read TGCGCCAGCAGCTTGGTAGGTGACAGGGGGTACCAGCAGTACTTC.

In its sample, this clonotype was seen a few times. A much larger clone differs by one base, so this may be a read error. The chain has TRBV7-3 and TRBJ2-3; no firm D call. Germline CDR1 is SGHTA and CDR2 is FQGTGA. This CDR3 spans 12 amino acids. The V gene lost 1 base and the J gene lost 3 bases, with 2 bases spanning the gap. CDR3 residues: CASSLKTDTQYF. In DNA, the CDR3 is TGTGCCAGCAGCTTAAAAACAGATACGCAGTATTTT.

Note on this clonotype: This may come from a read error, since a much larger clone is one base off. V and J are TRBV12-3 or TRBV12-4 and TRBJ1-2; no clear D gene. CDR3 size: 16 residues. CDR3 sequence: CVSSEDSHTSNYGYTF. For the CDR3, the DNA is TGTGTCAGCAGTGAAGATTCGCACACGTCTAACTATGGCTACACCTTC.

In its sample, this clonotype was seen a few times. The chain has TRBV24-1 and TRBJ2-1; 12 bases match TRBD2. The CDR3 covers 15 residues. V was pared by 5 bases and J by 6 bases, with 4 bases of the junction left unmatched. Germline values: CDR1 KGHDR, CDR2 SFDVKD. CDR3 DNA sequence: TGTGCCACCAGTGGCCCTAGCGGGGGGGTCAATGAGCAGTTCTTC. Translating gives CATSGPSGGVNEQFF.

V is TRBV5-1 and J is TRBJ1-2; the D gene is possibly TRBD1 (6 bases). CDR1 and CDR2 from the germline V gene are SGHRS and YFSETQ. Trimming took 0 bases from V and 3 from J, leaving 18 bases between them. The CDR3 consists of 17 residues. CDR3 sequence reads: CASSLEGGRDSDYGYTF. CDR3 sequence (DNA): TGCGCCAGCAGCTTGGAGGGGGGGCGCGACAGCGACTATGGCTACACCTTC.

This clonotype was seen many times. This rearrangement joins TRBV4-1 to TRBJ2-7; possibly TRBD1 for D (6 bases). Germline V CDR1 and CDR2: MGHRA, YSYEKL. Trimming took 3 bases from V and 2 from J, leaving 14 bases between them. The CDR3 sequence is 15 residues long. The CDR3: CASSHPTGRPYEQYF. The CDR3 DNA reads as TGCGCCAGCAGCCACCCGACAGGTCGGCCCTACGAGCAGTACTTC.

Only a few counts were recorded for this clonotype. The chain employs TRBV6-4 and TRBJ2-2; weak D call: TRBD1 (6 bases). V dropped 6 bases and J dropped 5 bases, with 10 bases sitting between them. CDR1 is MRHNA, CDR2 SNTAGT, per germline. This CDR3 comprises 13 residues. CDR3 in DNA: TGTGCCAGCAGCACAGGGTCGACCGGGGAGCTGTTTTTT. It codes for CASSTGSTGELFF.

The chain links TRBV19 to TRBJ1-2; D is perhaps TRBD1 (6 bases). Germline V gives CDR1 LNHDA, CDR2 SQIVND (reference sequence). V shed 5 bases and J shed 3 bases, with 13 bases lying between them. CDR3 length: 14 amino acids. The CDR3 reads CASSPPGVYYGYTF. The CDR3 DNA follows: TGTGCCAGTAGTCCCCCAGGGGTATACTATGGCTACACCTTC.

This clonotype was seen ten or more times. V and J are TRBV9 and TRBJ2-7; D not resolved. The CDR3 runs 14 residues. Germline V gene data show CDR1 as SGDLS and CDR2 as YYNGEE. V lost 4 bases to trimming and J lost 0 bases, with 11 bases between them. In DNA, the CDR3 is TGTGCCAGCAGCAACAATCCCAGCTCCTACGAGCAGTACTTC. It codes for CASSNNPSSYEQYF.